The clone carrying this TCR beta chain was observed a handful of times. The target antigen is unknown. Viral peptide pools were used in the ViraFEST assay to expand antigen-specific CD4+ T cells, and sequencing came afterward. Culturing for 9 to 10 days preceded CD4+ T cell isolation. None of these healthy vaccinees had been infected with SARS-CoV-2 before vaccination. Wells each received 1.8 million or so PBMC, cultured with around 10 IU/ml IL-2 and 8.5 to 10 ug/ml peptides. Cultures received IL-2 medium that replaced half the medium on days 3 and 7. Assay used: immunoSEQ multiplex PCR; TCRdb lists only in-frame clones, some missing. The data contain about 37,000 clones, around 66% of them singletons. This sample was taken from a study of vaccination effects on CD4 cells after COVID-19. Broader study findings: Clones arising from infection and from vaccination showed marked clonal contraction late after vaccination.

V was clipped by 5 bases and J by 3 bases, with 11 bases between them. The CDR3 sequence is 14 residues long. The germline gives CDR1 SGHRS, CDR2 YFSETQ. Material: CD4+ T cells from PBMCs cultured with HCoV-OC43 spike peptides, obtained before COVID-19 vaccination. Subset meaning: HCoV-OC43 spike overlapping peptide pool stimulation. The J gene is TRBJ1-4, the V gene TRBV5-1, with D perhaps TRBD1 (5 bases). This clonotype was obtained from a human donor who received a COVID-19 vaccine. The chain's CDR3 is CASRAGPSNEKLFF. CDR3 sequence (DNA): TGCGCCAGCAGGGCGGGGCCTTCTAATGAAAAACTGTTTTTT.